A selection of T cell receptor beta chains follows, all from one sample in a study of blood T cell repertoires in COVID-19. Data came from immunoSEQ multiplex PCR; TCRdb stores just in-frame clones and leaves some out. The data contain around 260,000 clones, about 89% of them seen just once; the ten biggest clones take up over 7.5%. The specimen was peripheral blood. These receptors were taken from a middle-aged man who had recovered from COVID-19. Both conserved end residues are part of each CDR3. The D gene is left open where the match is weak. Some rows have no size entry. The others give once, few or many, or a class for an expanded clone.

clone_size: NA
j_call: TRBJ2-3
d_call: NA
v_call: TRBV7-6
cdr3_nt: TGTGCCAGCAGCTTGGGCCATCAAAAAACGCAGTATTTT
cdr3_aa: CASSLGHQKTQYF

clone_size: NA
j_call: TRBJ2-7
d_call: NA
v_call: TRBV30
cdr3_nt: TGTGCCTGGGGGGCAGGGGGAGGTCTTACCTACGAGCAGTACTTC
cdr3_aa: CAWGAGGGLTYEQYF

clone_size: NA
j_call: TRBJ2-7
d_call: TRBD1
v_call: TRBV4-2
cdr3_nt: TGTGCCAGCAGCCACGAAGCCGGGACAGGGGCCTACGAGCAGTACTTC
cdr3_aa: CASSHEAGTGAYEQYF

clone_size: NA
j_call: TRBJ2-4
d_call: TRBD1
v_call: TRBV19
cdr3_nt: TGTGCCAGTAGTGTGGGACAGGGAAGGGACATTCAGTACTTC
cdr3_aa: CASSVGQGRDIQYF

clone_size: few
j_call: TRBJ2-7
d_call: TRBD2
v_call: TRBV6-5
cdr3_nt: TGTGCCAGCCCCCCGTGGGCGGGGGACCCCTACGAGCAGTACTTC
cdr3_aa: CASPPWAGDPYEQYF

clone_size: once
j_call: TRBJ2-1
d_call: TRBD2
v_call: TRBV7-3
cdr3_nt: TGTGCCAGCAGCTTAGATGGTCTAGCGGGAGTCGATGAGCAGTTCTTC
cdr3_aa: CASSLDGLAGVDEQFF

clone_size: NA
j_call: TRBJ2-5
d_call: TRBD2
v_call: TRBV7-9
cdr3_nt: TGTGCCAGCAGCCGTAGCGGGGTAGAGACCCAGTACTTC
cdr3_aa: CASSRSGVETQYF

clone_size: NA
j_call: TRBJ2-1
d_call: TRBD2
v_call: TRBV2
cdr3_nt: TGTGCCAGCAGCAAAGAATTAGCGGGAGGACCATACAATGAGCAGTTCTTC
cdr3_aa: CASSKELAGGPYNEQFF

clone_size: NA
j_call: TRBJ2-7
d_call: NA
v_call: TRBV5-1
cdr3_nt: TGCGCCAGCAGTGCACGGGGGATCGCCTACGAGCAGTACTTC
cdr3_aa: CASSARGIAYEQYF

clone_size: NA
j_call: TRBJ1-3
d_call: NA
v_call: TRBV4-3
cdr3_nt: TGCGCCAGCAGCCAGAACGAAAGGGGGAGCTCTGGAAACACCATATATTTT
cdr3_aa: CASSQNERGSSGNTIYF

clone_size: NA
j_call: TRBJ1-5
d_call: NA
v_call: TRBV15
cdr3_nt: TGTGCCACCAGTAGAGCTTCTAGGGGGGGTAGGGAGCCCCAGCATTTT
cdr3_aa: CATSRASRGGREPQHF